These T cell receptor beta chains were read from a single sample in a study of blood T cells in healthy people across ages. TCRdb re-analysed the 5' RACE reads in MiXCR, keeping a single row per CDR3 protein. In the table there are about 640,000 distinct CDR3 sequences, around 31% of which are singletons. The sample consisted of blood. The origin of the receptors is a woman at least 80 years old in good health. The CDR3 runs from the conserved cysteine through the conserved F or W. D genes are given only for firm matches. Rows give clone size only sometimes, using once, few, many, or a class for an expanded clone.

abundance	d_gene	v_gene	j_gene	CDR3nt	CDR3aa
few	.	TRBV5-1	TRBJ2-5	TGCGCCAGCAGCTTTATACAAGAGACCCAGTACTTC	CASSFIQETQYF
many	.	TRBV4-2	TRBJ1-1	TGTGCCAGCAGCCAGATGGTTATGAGCACTGAAGCTTTCTTT	CASSQMVMSTEAFF
many	.	TRBV10-3	TRBJ2-7	TGTGCCATCAGTGAGCAGTCTTACTACGAGCAGTACTTC	CAISEQSYYEQYF
many	TRBD1	TRBV7-9	TRBJ1-2	TGTGCCAGCAGCAGTCCAGGACAGGCGGATGGCTACACCTTC	CASSSPGQADGYTF
.	.	TRBV5-1	TRBJ1-4	TGCGCCAGCAGCCCTGGGGACGATGAAAAACTGTTTTTT	CASSPGDDEKLFF
.	.	TRBV10-3	TRBJ2-5	TGTGCCATCAGCCACGGGGTTCAAGAGACCCAGTACTTC	CAISHGVQETQYF
.	TRBD1	TRBV28	TRBJ1-5	TGTGCCAGCAGGCGGACAGGGGGCTCTAGCAATCAGCCCCAGCATTTT	CASRRTGGSSNQPQHF
once	.	TRBV20-1	TRBJ2-1	TGCAGTGCCAGCCCCTGGGGGCCAAACAATGAGCAGTTCTTC	CSASPWGPNNEQFF
few	TRBD1	TRBV9	TRBJ1-6	TGTGCCAGCAGCGGGGGACAGGGGGGACTGCCCCTCCACTTT	CASSGGQGGLPLHF
many	.	TRBV21-1	TRBJ2-5	TGTGCCACCCCCGGGACTAGCGGGGGCCCGTACCAAGAGACCCAGTACTTC	CATPGTSGGPYQETQYF
many	TRBD2	TRBV27	TRBJ2-7	TGTGCCAGCCGTCCGACCGGGGGGAGAACCTACGAGCAGTACTTC	CASRPTGGRTYEQYF
.	TRBD1	TRBV7-2	TRBJ2-7	TGTGCCAGCAGCTTGGGTCCACAGGGGTACGAGCAGTACTTC	CASSLGPQGYEQYF
.	TRBD2	TRBV20-1	TRBJ2-3	TGCAGTGCCCGGGCTAGCGGGAGTTCACATACGCAGTATTTT	CSARASGSSHTQYF
.	.	TRBV13	TRBJ2-1	TGTGCCAGCAGCGTAGGACTCTCCTACAATGAGCAGTTCTTC	CASSVGLSYNEQFF
few	.	TRBV12-3/TRBV12-4	TRBJ2-2	TGTGCCAGCAGTATCGGGACGGTAAACACCGGGGAGCTGTTTTTT	CASSIGTVNTGELFF
few	.	TRBV3-1	TRBJ2-7	TGTGCCAGCAGCCACCCCGGGTTTGGGAACTCCTACAATGAGCAGTACTTC	CASSHPGFGNSYNEQYF
many	TRBD1	TRBV20-1	TRBJ1-2	TGCAGTGCTAGATCCCGGGACAGAAGCTTCTATGGCTACACCTTC	CSARSRDRSFYGYTF
.	.	TRBV30	TRBJ2-1	TGTGCCTGGACCTTTTCGGCGGTGAGTGAGCAGTTCTTC	CAWTFSAVSEQFF
many	TRBD1	TRBV5-1	TRBJ2-5	TGCGCCAGCAGCTATGGGACAGGGGGCTTACGCGAGACCCAGTACTTC	CASSYGTGGLRETQYF
many	.	TRBV20-1	TRBJ1-4	TGCAGTGCTAGTGACCAGACAACTAATGAAAAACTGTTTTTT	CSASDQTTNEKLFF
.	TRBD2	TRBV30	TRBJ2-1	TGTGCCTGGAGTGACCTAGCGGGGCCGGGGAATGAGCAGTTCTTC	CAWSDLAGPGNEQFF
many	.	TRBV15	TRBJ2-3	TGTGCCACCAGCAGAGGGCAGGGAATATCAGATACGCAGTATTTT	CATSRGQGISDTQYF
few	.	TRBV18	TRBJ1-2	TGTGCCAGCTCACCAAGGCGGACCCCTAACTATGGCTACACCTTC	CASSPRRTPNYGYTF
few	TRBD1	TRBV10-3	TRBJ1-1	TGTGCCATCAGTGATGGACAGGGAAACACTGAAGCTTTCTTT	CAISDGQGNTEAFF
.	.	TRBV20-1	TRBJ1-6	TGCGGTGCTTTTAGCGGGGGAAATAATTCACCCCTCCACTTT	CGAFSGGNNSPLHF
many	.	TRBV4-1	TRBJ2-5	TGCGCCAGCAGCCAAGAGAACAGGCTGGAGACCCAGTACTTC	CASSQENRLETQYF
once	.	TRBV27	TRBJ2-1	TGTGCCAGCAGTTTCAGGGTGCAAGAGACCCAGTTCTTC	CASSFRVQETQFF
.	.	TRBV18	TRBJ1-5	TGTGCCAGCTCAGCGACGCAACTCAATCAGCCCCAGCATTTT	CASSATQLNQPQHF
many	.	TRBV4-2	TRBJ1-2	TGTGCCAGCAGCCCGCTAGGCGGGAACTATGGCTACACCTTC	CASSPLGGNYGYTF
many	TRBD1	TRBV12-3/TRBV12-4	TRBJ2-1	TGTGCCAGCAGTTCTCGGACAGGGAGCTCCTACAATGAGCAGTTCTTC	CASSSRTGSSYNEQFF
many	.	TRBV5-1	TRBJ1-2	TGCGCCAGCAGCTTGGAGCCAGGGGTTAACTATGGCTACACCTTC	CASSLEPGVNYGYTF
once	.	TRBV6-6	TRBJ1-1	TGTGCCAGCAGTTACTCGCCCCTCAGGGGCTCGAACACTGAAGCTTTCTTT	CASSYSPLRGSNTEAFF
.	TRBD2	TRBV7-9	TRBJ2-1	TGTGCCAGCAGCTTAATCGGGACTAGCGGGGGCAACAATGAGCAGTTCTTC	CASSLIGTSGGNNEQFF
once	TRBD1	TRBV29-1	TRBJ1-2	TGCAGCGTCGTAGGAACAGGGGTGGCCTATGGCTACACCTTC	CSVVGTGVAYGYTF
many	TRBD1	TRBV29-1	TRBJ1-2	TGCAGCGGCGGATCGGACAGGGTGGGGTATGGCTACACCTTC	CSGGSDRVGYGYTF
.	.	TRBV7-2	TRBJ2-2	TGTGCCAGCAGCCTAAGTGGGGTAGCCGGGGAGCTGTTTTTT	CASSLSGVAGELFF
many	TRBD2	TRBV4-2	TRBJ2-1	TGTGCCAGCAGCCAAGATTGGGGGGGGTCCTACAATGAGCAGTTCTTC	CASSQDWGGSYNEQFF
.	.	TRBV4-3	TRBJ1-2	TGCGCCAGCAACCAAGAAATCTCCACTAACTATGGCTACACCTTC	CASNQEISTNYGYTF
few	.	TRBV28	TRBJ1-1	TGTGCCAGCAGTTTGGGTCAGCCTAGCACTGAAGCTTTCTTT	CASSLGQPSTEAFF
many	TRBD1	TRBV7-8	TRBJ2-5	TGTGCCAGCAGCCCAGTCTATAGGACAGGGGGCTTGGAGACCCAGTACTTC	CASSPVYRTGGLETQYF
many	.	TRBV29-1	TRBJ2-7	TGCAGCGTTGAATTTTTATCTGGGGGGCGGTACGAGCAGTACTTC	CSVEFLSGGRYEQYF
.	.	TRBV12-3/TRBV12-4	TRBJ2-3	TGTGCCAGCCAGGGGTGGACAGATACGCAGTATTTT	CASQGWTDTQYF
.	.	TRBV6-1	TRBJ2-5	TGTGCCAGCGGGAAGTCCGGGCCACAAGAGACCCAGTACTTC	CASGKSGPQETQYF
many	.	TRBV6-4	TRBJ2-3	TGTGCCAGCAGTGACTCGAGAGCCAGCACAGATACGCAGTATTTT	CASSDSRASTDTQYF
few	.	TRBV6-5	TRBJ2-5	TGTGCCAGCAGCCGCCGGATAACGAATGAGCAGTACTTC	CASSRRITNEQYF
.	TRBD1	TRBV5-1	TRBJ2-5	TGCGCCAGCAGCCGTTGGGGACAGGGGAAAGAGACCCAGTACTTC	CASSRWGQGKETQYF
few	.	TRBV20-1	TRBJ1-1	TGCAGTGCCGAGGGGGAGACTGAAGCTTTCTTT	CSAEGETEAFF
many	.	TRBV11-2	TRBJ2-1	TGTGCCAGCAGCGGGCGACAGGTAAACTCCTACAATGAGCAGTTCTTC	CASSGRQVNSYNEQFF
many	.	TRBV25-1	TRBJ2-3	TGTGCCAGCAGTTTAGGGGGCTCCGGCCGGGGGGGCACAGATACGCAGTATTTT	CASSLGGSGRGGTDTQYF
many	.	TRBV18	TRBJ2-5	TGTGCCAGCTCACCACGCAGATCTCAAGAGACCCAGTACTTC	CASSPRRSQETQYF
few	.	TRBV4-2	TRBJ1-5	TGTGCCAGCAGCCAAGATGTGGATCAGCCCCAGCATTTT	CASSQDVDQPQHF
.	.	TRBV29-1	TRBJ2-5	TGCAGCGTTGATTCTTGGGAGACCCAGTACTTC	CSVDSWETQYF
many	.	TRBV2	TRBJ2-5	TGTGCCAGCAGTCCAGCGCCCCCCCAGGAAGAGACCCAGTACTTC	CASSPAPPQEETQYF